Shown below are 4 T cell receptor beta chains from a single sample sequenced in a study of blood T cells in healthy people across ages. Together with a sample-barcoded 5' primer, a J-beta primer mix was included in a second PCR lasting roughly 6 to 12 cycles. TCRdb ran MiXCR on the 5' RACE reads and lists one entry per CDR3 protein. Among some 940,000 distinct CDR3 sequences, 29% were seen once, and the ten largest hold about a tenth. These same records also appear under a second study, on T cells of mothers and their children.

Specimen: blood. The receptor set was obtained from a woman in her thirties or forties in good health.

This clonotype was counted only a few times. The chain uses TRBV7-2 and TRBJ2-5, with 13 bases that match TRBD2. The CDR3 runs 17 residues. After removal of 2 bases from V and 2 bases from J, the junction contained 5 bases not matched to a gene. Germline loops: CDR1 SGHTA, CDR2 FQGNSA. Here the CDR3 reads CASSLRLAGGLQETQYF. CDR3 sequence (DNA): TGTGCCAGCAGCTTAAGACTAGCGGGGGGCCTTCAAGAGACCCAGTACTTC. Variable domain in full (rest from reference TRBV7-2 and TRBJ2-5): GAGVSQSPSNKVTEKGKDVELRCDPISGHTALYWYRQSLGQGLEFLIYFQGNSAPDKSGLPSDRFSAERTGGSVSTLTIQRTQQEDSAVYLCASSLRLAGGLQETQYFGPGTRLLVL.

This clonotype was detected many times. The J gene is TRBJ1-2, the V gene TRBV6-5, with D unclear. Germline V lookup: CDR1 MNHEY, CDR2 SVGAGI. V gave up 0 bases and J gave up 7 bases, with 12 bases separating them. This CDR3 is 14 amino acids long. The CDR3 DNA reads TGTGCCAGCAGTTACTCGAACCGGGAATCTGGCTACACCTTC. It encodes CASSYSNRESGYTF.

Concerning this clonotype itself: A read error may explain this, as a much larger clone is one base away. The rearrangement uses TRBV5-5 and TRBJ1-2; TRBD1 matches at 7 bases. Germline CDR1 and CDR2: SGHKS and YYEKEE (reference sequence). There are 15 residues in the CDR3. The J segment lost 6 bases and the V segment lost 0 bases, leaving 8 bases of the junction unmatched. The CDR3 DNA reads as TGTGCCAGCAGCTTGGCTTGGCCAGGGGGGAATGGCTACACCTTC. Encoded protein: CASSLAWPGGNGYTF. Combining the CDR3 with reference TRBV5-5 and TRBJ1-2 gives the whole variable domain DAGVTQSPTHLIKTRGQQVTLRCSPISGHKSVSWYQQVLGQGPQFIFQYYEKEERGRGNFPDRFSARQFPNYSSELNVNALLLGDSALYLCASSLAWPGGNGYTFGSGTRLTVV.

The chain combines TRBV7-9 with TRBJ2-7; D remains ambiguous. In germline, CDR1 is SEHNR, CDR2 FQNEAQ (reference sequence). The length of the CDR3 is 12 residues. V lost 6 bases and J lost 2, with 8 bases in between. CDR3 region: CASSPEPYEQYF. The CDR3 DNA is TGTGCCAGCAGTCCCGAGCCCTACGAGCAGTACTTC.